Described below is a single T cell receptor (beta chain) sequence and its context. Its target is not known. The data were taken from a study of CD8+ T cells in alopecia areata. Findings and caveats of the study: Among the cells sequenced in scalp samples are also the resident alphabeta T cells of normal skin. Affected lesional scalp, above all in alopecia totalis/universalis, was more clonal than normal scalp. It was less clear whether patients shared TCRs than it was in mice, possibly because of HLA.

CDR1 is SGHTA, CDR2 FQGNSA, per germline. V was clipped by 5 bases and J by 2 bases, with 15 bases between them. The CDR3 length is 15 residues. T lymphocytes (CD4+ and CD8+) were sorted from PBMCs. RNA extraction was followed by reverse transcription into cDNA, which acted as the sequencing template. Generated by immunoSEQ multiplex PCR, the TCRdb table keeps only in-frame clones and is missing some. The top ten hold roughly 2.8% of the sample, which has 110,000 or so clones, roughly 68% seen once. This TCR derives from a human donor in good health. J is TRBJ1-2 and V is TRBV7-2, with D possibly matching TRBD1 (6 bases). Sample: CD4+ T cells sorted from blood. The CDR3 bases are TGTGCCAGCAGCCAACAAATAAGGGGGAACTATGGCTACACCTTC. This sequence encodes CASSQQIRGNYGYTF.